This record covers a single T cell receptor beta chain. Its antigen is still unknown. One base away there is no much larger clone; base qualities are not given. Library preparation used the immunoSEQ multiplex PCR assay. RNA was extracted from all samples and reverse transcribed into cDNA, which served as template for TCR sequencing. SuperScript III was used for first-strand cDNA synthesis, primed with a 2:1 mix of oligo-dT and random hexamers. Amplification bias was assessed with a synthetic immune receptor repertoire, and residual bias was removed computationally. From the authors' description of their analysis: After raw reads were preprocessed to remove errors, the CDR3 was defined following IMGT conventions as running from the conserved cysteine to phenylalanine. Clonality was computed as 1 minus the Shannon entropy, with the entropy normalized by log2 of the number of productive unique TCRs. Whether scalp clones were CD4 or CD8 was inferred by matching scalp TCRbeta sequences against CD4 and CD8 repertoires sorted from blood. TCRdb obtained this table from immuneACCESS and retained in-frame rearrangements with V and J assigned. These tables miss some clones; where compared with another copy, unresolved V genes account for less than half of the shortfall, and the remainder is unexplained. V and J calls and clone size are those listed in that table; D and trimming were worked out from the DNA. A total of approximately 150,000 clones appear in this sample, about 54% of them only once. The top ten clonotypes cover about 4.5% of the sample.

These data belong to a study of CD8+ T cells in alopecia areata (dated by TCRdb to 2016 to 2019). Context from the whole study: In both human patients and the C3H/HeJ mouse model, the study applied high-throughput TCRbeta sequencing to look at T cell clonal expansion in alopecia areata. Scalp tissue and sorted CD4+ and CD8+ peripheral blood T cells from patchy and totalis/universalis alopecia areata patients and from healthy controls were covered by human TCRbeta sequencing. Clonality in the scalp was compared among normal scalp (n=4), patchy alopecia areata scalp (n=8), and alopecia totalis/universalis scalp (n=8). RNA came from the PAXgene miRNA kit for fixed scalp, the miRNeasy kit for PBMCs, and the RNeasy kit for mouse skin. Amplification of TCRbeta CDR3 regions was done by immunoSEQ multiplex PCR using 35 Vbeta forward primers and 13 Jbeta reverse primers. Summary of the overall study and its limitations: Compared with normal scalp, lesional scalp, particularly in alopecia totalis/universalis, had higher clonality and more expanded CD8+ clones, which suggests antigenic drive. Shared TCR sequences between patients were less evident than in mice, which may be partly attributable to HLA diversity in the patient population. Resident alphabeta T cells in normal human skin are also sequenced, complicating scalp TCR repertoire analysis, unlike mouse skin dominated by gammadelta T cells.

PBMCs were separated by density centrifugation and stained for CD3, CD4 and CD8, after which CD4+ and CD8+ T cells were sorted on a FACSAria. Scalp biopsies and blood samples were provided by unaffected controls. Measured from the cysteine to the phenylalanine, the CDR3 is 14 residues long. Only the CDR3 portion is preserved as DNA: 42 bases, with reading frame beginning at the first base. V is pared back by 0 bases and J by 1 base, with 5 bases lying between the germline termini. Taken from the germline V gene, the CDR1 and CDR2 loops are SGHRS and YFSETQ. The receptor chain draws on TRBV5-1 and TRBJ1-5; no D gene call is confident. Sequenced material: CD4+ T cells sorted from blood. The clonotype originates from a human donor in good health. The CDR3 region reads CASSLAGSNQPQHF. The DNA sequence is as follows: TGCGCCAGCAGCTTGGCGGGCAGCAATCAGCCCCAGCATTTT.